Listed here are 24 T cell receptor beta chains from one sample, sequenced in a study of T cells after yellow fever vaccination. From the 5' RACE reads, TCRdb called clonotypes with MiXCR, one entry per CDR3 protein. In the table there are 300,000 to 400,000 distinct CDR3 sequences, roughly an eighth of which are singletons. The source material was CD4+ T cells sorted from PBMCs, sampled 15 days after the yellow fever booster vaccination. The receptors were gathered from a young man who received the YFV17D yellow fever vaccine.

This clonotype was observed a handful of times. This rearrangement joins TRBV6-2 or TRBV6-3 to TRBJ2-6; D unresolved. The V end lost 0 bases, the J end lost 3 bases, and 15 bases lay between the germline ends. This CDR3 has 18 residues. Germline V lookup: CDR1 MNHEY, CDR2 SVGEGT. The CDR3 nucleotides are TGTGCCAGCAGTTACTCTTCCAGGCCGGCGGTTGGGGCCAACGTCCTGACTTTC. It is translated as CASSYSSRPAVGANVLTF.

This clonotype appeared a few times. One end of the junction is discordant with germline, which a read error may explain. The chain links TRBV11-3 to TRBJ2-1; D gene ambiguous. The CDR3 is 14 residues long. CDR1 is SGHNT and CDR2 is YENEEA in the germline V gene. CDR3 sequence (DNA): TGTGCCAGCAGCATAGATGTAAACAACAATGAGCAGTTCTTC. It codes for CASSIDVNNNEQFF.

This clonotype was counted a few times. The chain joins TRBV3-1 to TRBJ2-5; 9 nucleotides match TRBD1. Looked up from germline, CDR1 is LGHDT and CDR2 is YNNKEL (reference sequence). With V trimmed by 0 bases and J by 2 bases, 7 bases remained unmatched. This CDR3 has 17 amino acids. The CDR3 sequence is CASSQDWDRVGQETQYF. CDR3 coding DNA: TGTGCCAGCAGCCAAGATTGGGACAGGGTGGGGCAAGAGACCCAGTACTTC.

This clonotype was seen at least ten times. The chain couples TRBV11-2 to TRBJ2-5, with 9 bases that match TRBD2. This CDR3 has 14 residues. Germline CDR1 is SGHAT and CDR2 is FQNNGV. The V and J ends lost 7 bases and 2 bases, in that order; junction bases with no gene match: 5. CDR3 in amino acids: CASTPSGAQETQYF. In DNA, the CDR3 is TGTGCCAGCACCCCTAGCGGGGCTCAAGAGACCCAGTACTTC.

This CDR3 reads CASRRQDNYGYTF. CDR3 sequence (DNA): TGTGCCAGCAGGAGACAGGATAACTATGGCTACACCTTC. This chain uses TRBV12-3 or TRBV12-4 with TRBJ1-2, with TRBD1 as a possible D gene (6 bases). The CDR3 consists of 13 residues. The V end was cut by 6 bases, the J end by 1 base, with 9 bases between.

This clonotype was counted many times. This chain uses TRBV20-1 with TRBJ2-3; perhaps TRBD2 as D (6 bases). This CDR3 comprises 13 residues. Per the germline V gene, CDR1 is DFQATT and CDR2 is SNEGSKA (reference sequence). V shed 6 bases and J shed 2 bases, with 12 bases lying between them. The DNA of the CDR3 is TGCAGTGCCTGGACTATGCTCACAGATACGCAGTATTTT. This translates into CSAWTMLTDTQYF.

The chain joins TRBV7-2 to TRBJ2-3, with D possibly matching TRBD1 (5 bases). This CDR3 region has 16 residues. Germline CDR1 reads SGHTA; CDR2 reads FQGNSA. Trimming stripped 3 bases from V and 3 bases from J, with 16 bases between. The CDR3 protein is CASSFKGALRTDTQYF. DNA of the CDR3: TGTGCCAGCAGCTTTAAAGGGGCTCTGAGGACAGATACGCAGTATTTT.

The table lists this clonotype with many counts. The chain links TRBV5-1 to TRBJ1-2, with D tentatively TRBD1 (6 bases). This CDR3 has 14 residues. Germline V gives CDR1 SGHRS, CDR2 YFSETQ. Trimming stripped 0 bases from V and 3 bases from J, with 9 bases between. The CDR3 DNA reads as TGCGCCAGCAGCTTGGGGACAGACCACTATGGCTACACCTTC. Protein: CASSLGTDHYGYTF.

The chain links TRBV7-2 to TRBJ1-5; D may be TRBD1 (5 bases). The CDR3 has 15 amino acids. Germline V gives CDR1 SGHTA, CDR2 FQGNSA. V was shortened by 5 bases and J by 7 bases, with 18 bases between the two germline ends. CDR3 DNA: TGTGCCAGCAGCACCTGGGCCTCGAGGGACCAGCCCCAGCATTTT. Amino acid sequence: CASSTWASRDQPQHF.

This clonotype has ten or more counts. This chain uses TRBV12-3 or TRBV12-4 with TRBJ1-3; D not resolved. CDR3 length: 16 residues. V lost 6 bases and J lost 2, with 17 bases in between. DNA of the CDR3: TGTGCCAGCAGCTACCTAGCCCCATCGACTGGAAACACCATATATTTT. It is translated as CASSYLAPSTGNTIYF.

This clonotype was seen a handful of times. This sequence joins TRBV18 and TRBJ1-3; D uncertain. Germline values: CDR1 KGHSH, CDR2 LQKENI. V was clipped by 3 bases and J by 3 bases, with 18 bases between them. The CDR3 contains 17 residues. CDR3 in DNA: TGTGCCAGCTCACCTCAACTGGGAGAGATTTATGGAAACACCATATATTTT. This gives the protein CASSPQLGEIYGNTIYF.

This clonotype was recorded at least ten times. This chain uses TRBV25-1 with TRBJ1-4; 7 positions agree with TRBD1. The V gene end was trimmed by 6 bases and the J gene end by 4 bases; junction bases not matched to a gene: 5. The germline gives CDR1 MGHDK, CDR2 SYGVNS. This CDR3 has 14 residues. CDR3 in amino acids: CASSPGQHNEKLFF. The CDR3 coding sequence is TGTGCCAGCAGCCCGGGACAGCATAATGAAAAACTGTTTTTT.

This chain joins TRBV6-1 and TRBJ2-5; 10 nucleotides line up with TRBD1. J was trimmed by 5 bases and V by 6 bases; bases with no gene match: 3. This CDR3 spans 13 amino acids. Germline assignment: CDR1 MNHNS and CDR2 SASEGT. CDR3 in amino acids: CASRDRGVETQYF. DNA of the CDR3: TGTGCCAGCAGGGACAGGGGGGTTGAGACCCAGTACTTC.

The V call is TRBV7-2, the J call TRBJ2-3, with D unclear. The V gene lost 4 bases and the J gene lost 4 bases, with 6 bases spanning the gap. Germline values: CDR1 SGHTA, CDR2 FQGNSA. This CDR3 has 12 residues. In DNA form, the CDR3 reads TGTGCCAGCAGCTACTACCCAGATACGCAGTATTTT. Translating gives CASSYYPDTQYF.

The chain carries TRBV5-4 and TRBJ2-7; D perhaps matches TRBD2 (5 bases). There are 14 residues in the CDR3. The V end was cut by 3 bases, the J end by 1 base, with 11 bases between. Looked up from germline, CDR1 is SGHNT and CDR2 is YYREEE (reference sequence). CDR3 amino acids: CASSSTRDSYEQYF. CDR3 nucleotides: TGTGCCAGCAGCTCCACGAGGGATTCCTACGAGCAGTACTTC.

This clonotype was picked up a small number of times. The rearrangement links TRBV5-1 to TRBJ1-1; D remains ambiguous. This CDR3 contains 15 residues. In germline, CDR1 is SGHRS, CDR2 YFSETQ. The ends were cut back, 0 bases at V and 0 bases at J, with 9 bases in the middle. The CDR3 sequence is CASSLAVPMNTEAFF. The CDR3 DNA reads as TGCGCCAGCAGCTTGGCAGTCCCCATGAACACTGAAGCTTTCTTT.

This clonotype showed up many times. The gene calls are TRBV12-3 or TRBV12-4 and TRBJ2-3; TRBD2 matches at 11 bases. The CDR3 is 16 residues long. With V trimmed by 2 bases and J by 4 bases, 5 bases remained unmatched. CDR3 coding DNA: TGTGCCAGCAGTTTAATTGGTAGCGGGGGGGCAGATACGCAGTATTTT. It codes for CASSLIGSGGADTQYF.

J is TRBJ2-1 and V is TRBV5-1, with D tentatively TRBD2 (7 bases). Germline V gene data show CDR1 as SGHRS and CDR2 as YFSETQ. Trimming shortened V by 4 bases and J by 4 bases, and 18 bases separated the two germline ends. The CDR3 is 16 residues long. The CDR3 here is CASSGGSAGAYNEQFF. The CDR3 nucleotides read TGCGCCAGCAGCGGGGGGAGTGCGGGGGCTTACAATGAGCAGTTCTTC.

The chain uses TRBV4-3 and TRBJ2-1, with D possibly called TRBD1 or TRBD2 (6 bases each). Per germline, CDR1 LGHNA and CDR2 YSLEER. There are 17 residues in the CDR3. The V end was cut by 3 bases, the J end by 7 bases, with 22 bases between. The CDR3 nucleotides read TGCGCCAGCAGCCACCTGCGGGGACACACAACGGGGAATGAGCAGTTCTTC. Amino acids: CASSHLRGHTTGNEQFF.

As for this clonotype: A much larger clone is a single base away; this may be a read error. The chain combines TRBV7-2 with TRBJ1-2; D perhaps matches TRBD1 (5 bases). The CDR3 totals 13 residues. Trimming shortened V by 5 bases and J by 2 bases, and 9 bases separated the two germline ends. The germline V gene encodes CDR1 SGHTA and CDR2 FQGNSA. The CDR3 is CASSADKNYGYTF. CDR3 in DNA: TGTGCCAGCAGCGCGGACAAGAACTATGGCTACACCTTC. Using reference TRBV7-2 and TRBJ1-2 for the parts outside the CDR3, the full variable domain is GAGVSQSPSNKVTEKGKDVELRCDPISGHTALYWYRQSLGQGLEFLIYFQGNSAPDKSGLPSDRFSAERTGGSVSTLTIQRTQQEDSAVYLCASSADKNYGYTFGSGTRLTVV.

This clonotype was detected ten times or more. This rearrangement joins TRBV12-3 or TRBV12-4 to TRBJ2-2, with D unresolved. The CDR3 is 13 amino acids. V lost 3 bases, J lost 5 bases, and 7 bases lay in between. This CDR3 reads CASSFLQTGELFF. CDR3 nucleotide sequence: TGTGCCAGCAGTTTTCTCCAGACCGGGGAGCTGTTTTTT.

The chain links TRBV7-2 to TRBJ2-5; 9 positions match TRBD2. Trimming at V came to 2 bases and at J to 9 bases, leaving 19 bases not matched to a gene. The germline V gene encodes CDR1 SGHTA and CDR2 FQGNSA. The CDR3 has 18 residues. CDR3 coding DNA: TGTGCCAGCAGCTTATTTGACCCAGCGGGGGGCCCTAGTTCGGCCCAGTACTTC. Translation: CASSLFDPAGGPSSAQYF.

The chain is built from TRBV5-1 and TRBJ2-5; D not resolved. The CDR3 runs 13 residues. The germline V gene has CDR1 SGHRS and CDR2 YFSETQ. V gave up 2 bases and J gave up 1 base, with 6 bases separating them. The CDR3 nucleotides read TGCGCCAGCAGCTTCGACGGCCAAGAGACCCAGTACTTC. Amino acids: CASSFDGQETQYF. Full variable domain (missing parts from reference TRBV5-1 and TRBJ2-5): KAGVTQTPRYLIKTRGQQVTLSCSPISGHRSVSWYQQTPGQGLQFLFEYFSETQRNKGNFPGRFSGRQFSNSRSEMNVSTLELGDSALYLCASSFDGQETQYFGPGTRLLVL.

This chain links TRBV4-2 with TRBJ1-1; TRBD1 aligns across 11 bases. CDR1 is LGHNA and CDR2 is YNFKEQ in the germline V gene. Unmatched junction bases numbered 5, after V lost 5 bases and J lost 3 bases. The length of the CDR3 is 15 residues. Here the CDR3 DNA reads TGTGCCAGCAGCGGAATGGGACAGGGGGACACTGAAGCTTTCTTT. This sequence encodes CASSGMGQGDTEAFF.